This T cell receptor beta chain was sequenced for a study of control samples from healthy donors and cancer patients. In germline, CDR1 is LNHDA, CDR2 SQIVND (reference sequence). This CDR3 spans 15 amino acids. Between the trimmed V and J ends, which lost 4 bases and 7 bases, there was a span of 16 bases. Produced via immunoSEQ multiplex PCR; TCRdb's table is partial and in-frame only. The sample carries around 130,000 clones, more than 80% recorded once. The chain combines TRBV19 with TRBJ1-4; tentative D call: TRBD1 (5 bases). The sequenced sample was blood. The sequence derives from a man over 45 in good health. CDR3 residues: CASSREPGPIEKLFF. In nucleotides, the CDR3 is TGTGCCAGTAGTAGGGAGCCGGGACCTATTGAAAAACTGTTTTTT.